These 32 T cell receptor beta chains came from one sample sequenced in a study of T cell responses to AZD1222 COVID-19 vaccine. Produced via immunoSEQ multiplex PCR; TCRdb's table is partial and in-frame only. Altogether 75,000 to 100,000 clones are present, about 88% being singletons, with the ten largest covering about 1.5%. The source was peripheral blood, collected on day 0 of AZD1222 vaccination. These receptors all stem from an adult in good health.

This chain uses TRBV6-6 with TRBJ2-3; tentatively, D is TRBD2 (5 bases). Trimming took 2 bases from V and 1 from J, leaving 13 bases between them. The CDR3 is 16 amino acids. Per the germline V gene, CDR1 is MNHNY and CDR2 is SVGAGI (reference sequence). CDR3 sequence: CASSYPRASGTDTQYF. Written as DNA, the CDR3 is TGTGCCAGCAGTTACCCGAGGGCGTCCGGCACAGATACGCAGTATTTT.

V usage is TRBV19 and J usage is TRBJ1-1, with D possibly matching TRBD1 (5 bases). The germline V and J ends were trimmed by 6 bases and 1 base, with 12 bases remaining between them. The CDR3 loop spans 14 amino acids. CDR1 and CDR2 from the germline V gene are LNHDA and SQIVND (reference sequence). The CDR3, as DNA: TGTGCCAGTAGGCCGGGACGGCAGAACACTGAAGCTTTCTTT. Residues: CASRPGRQNTEAFF. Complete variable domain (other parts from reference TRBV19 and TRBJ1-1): DGGITQSPKYLFRKEGQNVTLSCEQNLNHDAMYWYRQDPGQGLRLIYYSQIVNDFQKGDIAEGYSVSREKKESFPLTVTSAQKNPTAFYLCASRPGRQNTEAFFGQGTRLTVV.

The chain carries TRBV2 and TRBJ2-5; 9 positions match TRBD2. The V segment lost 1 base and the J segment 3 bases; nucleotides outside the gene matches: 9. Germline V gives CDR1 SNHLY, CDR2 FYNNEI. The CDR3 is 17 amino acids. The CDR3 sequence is CASSEEGASGEKETQYF. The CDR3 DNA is TGTGCCAGCAGTGAAGAAGGGGCTAGCGGGGAAAAAGAGACCCAGTACTTC.

The CDR3 region has the DNA TGCGCCAGCAGCTTGGAACTACACCGTAGAGAAGCTTTCTTT. This gives the protein CASSLELHRREAFF. The chain carries TRBV5-1 and TRBJ1-1; no clear D gene. V was trimmed by 0 bases and J by 8 bases, leaving 14 bases between them. The CDR3 extends over 14 amino acids. Germline V lookup: CDR1 SGHRS, CDR2 YFSETQ.

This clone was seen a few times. This CDR3 reads CASLTGTSQPQHF. The CDR3 nucleotides are TGTGCCAGCCTTACCGGGACGTCGCAGCCCCAGCATTTT. The chain carries TRBV21-1 and TRBJ1-5. TRBV21-1 is assigned pseudogene status. CDR3 length: 13 amino acids.

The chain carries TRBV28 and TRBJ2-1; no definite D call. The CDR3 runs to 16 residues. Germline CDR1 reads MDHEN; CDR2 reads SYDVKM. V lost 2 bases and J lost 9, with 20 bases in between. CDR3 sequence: CASSLPGYQRAFEQFF. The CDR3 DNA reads TGTGCCAGCAGTTTACCGGGCTATCAGCGTGCCTTTGAGCAGTTCTTC.

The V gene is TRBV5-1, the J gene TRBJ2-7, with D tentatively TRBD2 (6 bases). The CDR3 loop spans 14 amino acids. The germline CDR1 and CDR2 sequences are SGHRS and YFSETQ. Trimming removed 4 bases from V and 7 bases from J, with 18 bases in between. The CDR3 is CASSQAAGPWEQYF. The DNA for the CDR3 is TGCGCCAGCAGCCAAGCAGCGGGCCCTTGGGAGCAGTACTTC.

The CDR3 bases are TGTGCCAGCAGTGGGGGTCGCCCGCAAAATCAGCCCCAGCATTTT. Translated: CASSGGRPQNQPQHF. The chain links TRBV2 to TRBJ1-5; unclear D gene. The V gene lost 4 bases and the J gene lost 4 bases, with 14 bases spanning the gap. This CDR3 is 15 amino acids long. Looked up from germline, CDR1 is SNHLY and CDR2 is FYNNEI.

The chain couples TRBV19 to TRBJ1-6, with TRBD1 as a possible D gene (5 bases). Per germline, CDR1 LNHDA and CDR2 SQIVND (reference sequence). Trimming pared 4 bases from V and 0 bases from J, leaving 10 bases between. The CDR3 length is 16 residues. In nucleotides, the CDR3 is TGTGCCAGTAGTACATCAGGGAACTCCTATAATTCACCCCTCCACTTT. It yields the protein CASSTSGNSYNSPLHF.

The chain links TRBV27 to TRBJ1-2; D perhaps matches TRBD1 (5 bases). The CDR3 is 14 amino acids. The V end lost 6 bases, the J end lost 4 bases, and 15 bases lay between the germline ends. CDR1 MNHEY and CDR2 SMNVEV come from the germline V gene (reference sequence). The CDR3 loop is CASSLQRDLYGYTF. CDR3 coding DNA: TGTGCCAGCAGCCTTCAACGGGACCTCTATGGCTACACCTTC.

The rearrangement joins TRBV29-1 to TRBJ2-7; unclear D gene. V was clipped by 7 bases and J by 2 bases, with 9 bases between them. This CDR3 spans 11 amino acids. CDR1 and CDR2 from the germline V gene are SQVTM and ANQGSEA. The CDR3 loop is CSATQAYEQYF. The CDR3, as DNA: TGCAGCGCTACTCAGGCCTACGAGCAGTACTTC.

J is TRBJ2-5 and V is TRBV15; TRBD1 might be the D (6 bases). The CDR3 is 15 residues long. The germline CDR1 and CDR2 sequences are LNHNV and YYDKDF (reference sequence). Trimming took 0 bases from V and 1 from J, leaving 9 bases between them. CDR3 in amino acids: CATSRDGTRQETQYF. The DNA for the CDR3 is TGTGCCACCAGCAGAGACGGGACACGCCAAGAGACCCAGTACTTC.

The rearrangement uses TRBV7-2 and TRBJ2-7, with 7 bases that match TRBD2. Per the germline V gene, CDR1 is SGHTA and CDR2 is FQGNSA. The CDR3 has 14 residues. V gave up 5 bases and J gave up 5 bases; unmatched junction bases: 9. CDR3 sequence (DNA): TGTGCCAGCAGCCCCCGGGGGGTTAGTCACGAGCAGTACTTC. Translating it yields CASSPRGVSHEQYF.

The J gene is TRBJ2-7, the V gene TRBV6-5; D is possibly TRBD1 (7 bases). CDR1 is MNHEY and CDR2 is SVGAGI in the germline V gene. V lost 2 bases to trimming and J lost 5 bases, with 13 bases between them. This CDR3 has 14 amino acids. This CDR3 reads CASSYRQGGDEQYF. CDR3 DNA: TGTGCCAGCAGTTACAGACAGGGCGGGGACGAGCAGTACTTC.

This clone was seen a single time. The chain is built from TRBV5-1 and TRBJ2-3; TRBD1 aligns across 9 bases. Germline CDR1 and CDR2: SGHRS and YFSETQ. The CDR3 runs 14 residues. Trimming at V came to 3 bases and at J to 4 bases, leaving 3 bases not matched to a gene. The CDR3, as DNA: TGCGCCAGCAGCTCGGGACAGGGATCAGATACGCAGTATTTT. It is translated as CASSSGQGSDTQYF.

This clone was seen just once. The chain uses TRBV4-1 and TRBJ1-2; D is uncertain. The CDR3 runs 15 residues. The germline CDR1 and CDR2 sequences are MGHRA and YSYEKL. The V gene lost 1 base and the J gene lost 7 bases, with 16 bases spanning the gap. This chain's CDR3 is CASSQAGRELFGYTF. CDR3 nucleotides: TGCGCCAGCAGCCAAGCGGGGAGGGAGCTGTTTGGCTACACCTTC.

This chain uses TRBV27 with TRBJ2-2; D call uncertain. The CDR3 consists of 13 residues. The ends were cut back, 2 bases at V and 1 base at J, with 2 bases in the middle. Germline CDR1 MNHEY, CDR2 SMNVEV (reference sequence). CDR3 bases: TGTGCCAGCAGTTTACTGAACACCGGGGAGCTGTTTTTT. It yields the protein CASSLLNTGELFF.

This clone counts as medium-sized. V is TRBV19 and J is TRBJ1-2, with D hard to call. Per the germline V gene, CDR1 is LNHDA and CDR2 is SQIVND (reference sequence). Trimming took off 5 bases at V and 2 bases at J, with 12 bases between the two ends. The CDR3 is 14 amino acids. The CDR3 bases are TGTGCCAGTAGTCCTACACCCGCGAACTATGGCTACACCTTC. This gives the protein CASSPTPANYGYTF.

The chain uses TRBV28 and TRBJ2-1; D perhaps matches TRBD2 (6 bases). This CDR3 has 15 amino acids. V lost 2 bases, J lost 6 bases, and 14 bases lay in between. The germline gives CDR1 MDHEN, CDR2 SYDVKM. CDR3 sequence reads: CASSLAGRLPNEQFF. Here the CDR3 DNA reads TGTGCCAGCAGTTTAGCGGGGCGATTACCCAATGAGCAGTTCTTC.

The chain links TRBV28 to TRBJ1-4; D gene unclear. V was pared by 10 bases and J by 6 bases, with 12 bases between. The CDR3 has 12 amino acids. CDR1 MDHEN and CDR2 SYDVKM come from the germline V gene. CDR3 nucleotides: TGTGCCACTACGGAAAGACATGAAAAACTGTTTTTT. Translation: CATTERHEKLFF.

This CDR3 reads CASSQDHRGSQPQHF. The CDR3 DNA reads TGCGCCAGCAGCCAAGATCATAGGGGGTCCCAGCCCCAGCATTTT. The chain joins TRBV4-1 to TRBJ1-5; possibly TRBD1 for D (6 bases). Germline V gene lookup returns CDR1 MGHRA and CDR2 YSYEKL. V was trimmed by 0 bases and J by 7 bases, leaving 13 bases between them. This CDR3 region has 15 residues.

Written as DNA, the CDR3 is TGTGCCAGCAGACCCAACAGGCATAGCTCTGGAAACACCATATATTTT. This codes for CASRPNRHSSGNTIYF. The chain links TRBV7-9 to TRBJ1-3, with D tentatively TRBD1 (5 bases). The V gene's germline CDR1 is SEHNR and CDR2 FQNEAQ (reference sequence). With 6 bases removed from V and 0 bases from J, the gap between germline ends came to 15 bases. This CDR3 comprises 16 residues.

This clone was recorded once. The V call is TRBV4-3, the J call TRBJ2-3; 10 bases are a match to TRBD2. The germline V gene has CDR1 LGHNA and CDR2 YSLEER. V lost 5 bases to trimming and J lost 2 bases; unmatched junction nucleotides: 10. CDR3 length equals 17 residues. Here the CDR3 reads CASSTGLAGALTDTQYF. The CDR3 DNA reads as TGCGCCAGCAGCACGGGTCTAGCGGGGGCTCTCACAGATACGCAGTATTTT.

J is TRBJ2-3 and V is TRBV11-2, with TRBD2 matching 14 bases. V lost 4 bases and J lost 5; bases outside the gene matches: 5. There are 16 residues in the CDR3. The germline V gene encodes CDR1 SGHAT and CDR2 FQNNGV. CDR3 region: CASSSSTSGGVDTQYF. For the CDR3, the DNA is TGTGCCAGCAGCTCCTCGACTAGCGGGGGGGTAGATACGCAGTATTTT.

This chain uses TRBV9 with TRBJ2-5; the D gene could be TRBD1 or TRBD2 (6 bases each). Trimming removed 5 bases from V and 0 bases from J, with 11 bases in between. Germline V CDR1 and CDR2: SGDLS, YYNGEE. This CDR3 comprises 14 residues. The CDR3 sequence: CASSWGANQETQYF. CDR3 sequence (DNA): TGTGCCAGCAGTTGGGGGGCAAACCAAGAGACCCAGTACTTC. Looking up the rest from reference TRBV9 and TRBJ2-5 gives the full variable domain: DSGVTQTPKHLITATGQRVTLRCSPRSGDLSVYWYQQSLDQGLQFLIQYYNGEERAKGNILERFSAQQFPDLHSELNLSSLELGDSALYFCASSWGANQETQYFGPGTRLLVL.

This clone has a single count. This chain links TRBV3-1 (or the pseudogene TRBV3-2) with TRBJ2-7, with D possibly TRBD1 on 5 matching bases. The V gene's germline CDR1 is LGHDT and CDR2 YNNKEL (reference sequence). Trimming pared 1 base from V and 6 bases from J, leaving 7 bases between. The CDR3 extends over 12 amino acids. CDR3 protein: CASSQGQLEQYF. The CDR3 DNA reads TGTGCCAGCAGCCAAGGACAGCTCGAGCAGTACTTC.

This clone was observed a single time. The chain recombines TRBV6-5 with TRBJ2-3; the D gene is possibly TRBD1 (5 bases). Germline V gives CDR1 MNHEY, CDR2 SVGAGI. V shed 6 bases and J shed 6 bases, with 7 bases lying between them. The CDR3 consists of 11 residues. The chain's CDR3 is CASRNRDTQYF. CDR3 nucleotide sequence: TGTGCCAGCAGAAACAGGGATACGCAGTATTTT.

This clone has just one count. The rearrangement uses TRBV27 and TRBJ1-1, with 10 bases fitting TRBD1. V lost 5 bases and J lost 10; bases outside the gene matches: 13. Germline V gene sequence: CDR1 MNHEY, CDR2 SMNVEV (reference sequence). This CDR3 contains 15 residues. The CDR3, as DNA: TGTGCCAGCAGTGCACGACAGGGGGCGCTTTCTGGAGCTTTCTTT. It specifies CASSARQGALSGAFF.

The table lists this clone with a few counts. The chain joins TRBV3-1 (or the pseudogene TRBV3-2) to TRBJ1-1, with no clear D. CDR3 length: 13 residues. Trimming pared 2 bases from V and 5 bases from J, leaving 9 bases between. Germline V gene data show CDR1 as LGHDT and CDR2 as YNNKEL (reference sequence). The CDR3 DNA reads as TGTGCCAGCAGCCAAAAGGGTTATACTGAAGCTTTCTTT. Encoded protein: CASSQKGYTEAFF.

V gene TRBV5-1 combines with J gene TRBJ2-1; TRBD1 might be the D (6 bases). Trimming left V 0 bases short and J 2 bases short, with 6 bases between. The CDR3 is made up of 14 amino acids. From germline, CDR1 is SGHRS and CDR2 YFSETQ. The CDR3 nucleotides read TGCGCCAGCAGCTTGGACAGGGCCTACAATGAGCAGTTCTTC. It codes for CASSLDRAYNEQFF. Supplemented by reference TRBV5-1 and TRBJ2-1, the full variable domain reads KAGVTQTPRYLIKTRGQQVTLSCSPISGHRSVSWYQQTPGQGLQFLFEYFSETQRNKGNFPGRFSGRQFSNSRSEMNVSTLELGDSALYLCASSLDRAYNEQFFGPGTRLTVL.

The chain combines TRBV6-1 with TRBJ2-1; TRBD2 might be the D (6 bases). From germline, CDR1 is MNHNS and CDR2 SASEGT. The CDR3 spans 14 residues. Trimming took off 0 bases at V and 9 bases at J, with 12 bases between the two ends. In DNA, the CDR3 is TGTGCCAGCAGTGAAGCGCGGGGATACGGTGAGCAGTTCTTC. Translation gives CASSEARGYGEQFF.

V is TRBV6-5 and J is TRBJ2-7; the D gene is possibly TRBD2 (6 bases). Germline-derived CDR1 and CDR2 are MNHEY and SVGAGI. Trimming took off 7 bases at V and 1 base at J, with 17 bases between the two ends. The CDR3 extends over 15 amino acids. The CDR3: CASNLSGVGSYEQYF. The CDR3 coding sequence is TGTGCCAGCAATCTATCGGGGGTAGGGTCCTACGAGCAGTACTTC.